Presented here are 18 T cell receptor beta chains from one specimen sequenced in a study of shared clonotypes between healthy human individuals. The repertoire was sequenced with immunoSEQ multiplex PCR; TCRdb's copy has only in-frame clones and lacks some. The table shows some 1 million clones, with around four fifths occurring only once. Source material: memory CD4+ T cells sorted from blood. Regarding subset: CD45RA-negative fraction. Receptor source: a man aged 18 to 35 in good health.

This clone was seen more than once but under ten times. The chain employs TRBV5-6 and TRBJ1-1, with D possibly matching TRBD1 (6 bases). This CDR3 is 16 amino acids long. Germline-derived CDR1 and CDR2 are SGHDT and YYEEEE. V was cut by 4 bases and J by 5 bases, with 21 bases left in between. The CDR3 DNA sequence: TGTGCCAGCAGCCCAGGGACCGGGGGGCGGAGTACTGAAGCTTTCTTT. Encoded protein: CASSPGTGGRSTEAFF. The full variable domain, rest sourced from reference TRBV5-6 and TRBJ1-1, is DAGVTQSPTHLIKTRGQQVTLRCSPKSGHDTVSWYQQALGQGPQFIFQYYEEEERQRGNFPDRFSGHQFPNYSSELNVNALLLGDSALYLCASSPGTGGRSTEAFFGQGTRLTVV.

J is TRBJ2-5 and V is TRBV4-3, with D perhaps matching TRBD2 (6 bases). V was cut by 1 base and J by 4 bases, with 13 bases left in between. Germline lookup yields CDR1 LGHNA and CDR2 YSLEER. The CDR3 length is 15 residues. This chain's CDR3 is CASSQAWGGPETQYF. The CDR3 DNA follows: TGCGCCAGCAGCCAAGCGTGGGGAGGACCAGAGACCCAGTACTTC.

This clone was picked up one time. This sequence joins TRBV4-3 and TRBJ2-6; possibly TRBD1 or TRBD2 for D (5 bases each). Germline-derived CDR1 and CDR2 are LGHNA and YSLEER. Trimming stripped 0 bases from V and 4 bases from J, with 19 bases between. The CDR3 runs 19 residues. The CDR3 protein is CASSQDNVGRGTGANVLTF. As DNA, the CDR3 is TGCGCCAGCAGCCAAGATAACGTGGGACGTGGAACCGGGGCCAACGTCCTGACTTTC.

The chain carries TRBV6-5 and TRBJ2-2; D is unclear. The CDR3 spans 13 residues. V dropped 4 bases and J dropped 7 bases, with 10 bases sitting between them. CDR1 is MNHEY, CDR2 SVGAGI, per germline. The CDR3 spells CASSSDGYGELFF. In DNA, the CDR3 is TGTGCCAGCAGTTCTGACGGCTACGGGGAGCTGTTTTTT.

The rearrangement joins TRBV4-1 to TRBJ1-5; D gene uncertain. The CDR3 has 13 residues. V shed 3 bases and J shed 1 base, with 4 bases lying between them. Per the germline V gene, CDR1 is MGHRA and CDR2 is YSYEKL. The CDR3 coding sequence is TGCGCCAGCAGCCACAAGAGCAATCAGCCCCAGCATTTT. Protein sequence: CASSHKSNQPQHF.

This rearrangement joins TRBV4-3 to TRBJ1-6; TRBD1 might be the D (5 bases). The length of the CDR3 is 14 residues. Germline loops: CDR1 LGHNA, CDR2 YSLEER. Between the trimmed V and J ends, which lost 1 base and 5 bases, there was a span of 6 bases. CDR3: CASSQGQNNSPLHF. The CDR3 DNA follows: TGCGCCAGCAGCCAAGGACAGAATAATTCACCCCTCCACTTT.

The chain joins TRBV10-2 to TRBJ2-5, with a tentative D call TRBD1 (6 bases). With 4 bases removed from V and 5 bases from J, the gap between germline ends came to 14 bases. The CDR3 extends over 14 amino acids. Germline CDR1 is WSHSY and CDR2 is SAAADI. The CDR3 protein is CASSAGARGETQYF. In DNA form, the CDR3 reads TGCGCCAGCAGTGCAGGGGCCAGAGGGGAGACCCAGTACTTC.

There are a few counts of this clone. The chain carries TRBV6-6 and TRBJ2-7; D perhaps matches TRBD1 (6 bases). Germline-derived CDR1 and CDR2 are MNHNY and SVGAGI (reference sequence). V was pared by 6 bases and J by 2 bases, with 14 bases between. CDR3 length: 14 amino acids. The CDR3 region has the DNA TGTGCCAGCAGCCTCGGACAGTTGACCTACGAGCAGTACTTC. Translated: CASSLGQLTYEQYF.

The chain recombines TRBV2 with TRBJ2-3; no clear D gene. The CDR3 has 15 amino acids. V was cut by 2 bases and J by 0 bases, with 9 bases left in between. Germline V gives CDR1 SNHLY, CDR2 FYNNEI. The CDR3, as DNA: TGTGCCAGCAGTGAAAGGCAGATTAGCACAGATACGCAGTATTTT. Translating gives CASSERQISTDTQYF. Full variable domain (rest looked up from reference TRBV2 and TRBJ2-3): EPEVTQTPSHQVTQMGQEVILRCVPISNHLYFYWYRQILGQKVEFLVSFYNNEISEKSEIFDDQFSVERPDGSNFTLKIRSTKLEDSAMYFCASSERQISTDTQYFGPGTRLTVL.

The chain is built from TRBV28 and TRBJ1-2; possible D gene TRBD1, 5 bases. The CDR3 extends over 12 amino acids. The V gene lost 6 bases and the J gene lost 8 bases, with 13 bases spanning the gap. From germline, CDR1 is MDHEN and CDR2 SYDVKM. The CDR3 DNA reads TGTGCCAGCAGAAGGGGAATATCAGGCTACACCTTC. Protein product: CASRRGISGYTF.

The chain carries TRBV13 and TRBJ2-7; perhaps TRBD2 as D (5 bases). The CDR3 extends over 13 amino acids. The V gene lost 5 bases and the J gene lost 0 bases, with 8 bases spanning the gap. CDR1 PRHDT and CDR2 FYEKMQ come from the germline V gene (reference sequence). CDR3 loop: CASSRDRSYEQYF. In DNA, the CDR3 is TGTGCCAGCAGCCGGGATCGCTCCTACGAGCAGTACTTC.

V gene TRBV2 combines with J gene TRBJ1-5; a possible D gene is TRBD1 (6 bases). Trimming cost V 3 bases and J 0 bases, with 9 bases left between them. In germline, CDR1 is SNHLY, CDR2 FYNNEI. This CDR3 is built from 15 residues. Written as DNA, the CDR3 is TGTGCCAGCAGTGATACAGGGCATAGCAATCAGCCCCAGCATTTT. Protein: CASSDTGHSNQPQHF.

This chain uses TRBV29-1 with TRBJ2-1; weak D call: TRBD1 (5 bases). CDR3 length: 12 amino acids. Germline values: CDR1 SQVTM, CDR2 ANQGSEA. Trimming took 7 bases from V and 7 from J, leaving 14 bases between them. CDR3 DNA sequence: TGCAGCGCTGGGGCAGGGTCTAATGAGCAGTTCTTC. Translating it yields CSAGAGSNEQFF.

Comment on this clone: At the DNA level, this CDR3 is encoded by other sequences in the same sample as well. The gene calls are TRBV7-2 and TRBJ2-7; TRBD2 matches at 11 bases. Germline V gene sequence: CDR1 SGHTA, CDR2 FQGNSA. The CDR3 length is 15 residues. The V and J ends lost 1 base and 2 bases, in that order; junction bases with no gene match: 1. The CDR3 sequence: CASSLDSGGAYEQYF. The CDR3 DNA reads as TGTGCCAGCAGCTTAGATAGCGGGGGGGCCTACGAGCAGTACTTC.

The table lists this clone with a count of one. The chain recombines TRBV4-1 with TRBJ2-7, with D possibly TRBD2 on 12 matching bases. Trimming took off 0 bases at V and 1 base at J, with 31 bases between the two ends. CDR1 and CDR2 from the germline V gene are MGHRA and YSYEKL. This CDR3 comprises 22 residues. CDR3 sequence reads: CASSQDWDRGGTSGRSSYEQYF. The CDR3 nucleotides are TGCGCCAGCAGCCAAGATTGGGACAGGGGGGGAACTAGCGGGAGGTCTTCCTACGAGCAGTACTTC.

As regards this clone: The same CDR3 also results from other DNA sequences found in this sample. The V and J genes are TRBV6-5 and TRBJ2-7; D possibly matches TRBD1 or TRBD2 (5 bases each). Per germline, CDR1 MNHEY and CDR2 SVGAGI. The germline V and J ends were trimmed by 0 bases and 4 bases, with 7 bases remaining between them. This CDR3 is built from 13 residues. CDR3 residues: CASSYSRGYEQYF. As DNA, the CDR3 is TGTGCCAGCAGTTACTCGAGGGGTTACGAGCAGTACTTC.

V is TRBV21-1 and J is TRBJ2-5. TRBV21-1 is reported as a pseudogene. CDR3 length: 15 amino acids. In nucleotides, the CDR3 is TGTGCCAGCAGCAAACGTCCCCTCCCAAATGAGACCCAGTACTTC. It translates to CASSKRPLPNETQYF.

This clone was seen just once. The CDR3 DNA is TGTGCCAGCAGTGACCTCAGGGGTTCACCCCTCCACTTT. It codes for CASSDLRGSPLHF. The V call is TRBV6-4, the J call TRBJ1-6; maybe TRBD1 (6 bases). V lost 2 bases to trimming and J lost 9 bases, with 8 bases between them. Germline-derived CDR1 and CDR2 are MRHNA and SNTAGT. The CDR3 has 13 residues.